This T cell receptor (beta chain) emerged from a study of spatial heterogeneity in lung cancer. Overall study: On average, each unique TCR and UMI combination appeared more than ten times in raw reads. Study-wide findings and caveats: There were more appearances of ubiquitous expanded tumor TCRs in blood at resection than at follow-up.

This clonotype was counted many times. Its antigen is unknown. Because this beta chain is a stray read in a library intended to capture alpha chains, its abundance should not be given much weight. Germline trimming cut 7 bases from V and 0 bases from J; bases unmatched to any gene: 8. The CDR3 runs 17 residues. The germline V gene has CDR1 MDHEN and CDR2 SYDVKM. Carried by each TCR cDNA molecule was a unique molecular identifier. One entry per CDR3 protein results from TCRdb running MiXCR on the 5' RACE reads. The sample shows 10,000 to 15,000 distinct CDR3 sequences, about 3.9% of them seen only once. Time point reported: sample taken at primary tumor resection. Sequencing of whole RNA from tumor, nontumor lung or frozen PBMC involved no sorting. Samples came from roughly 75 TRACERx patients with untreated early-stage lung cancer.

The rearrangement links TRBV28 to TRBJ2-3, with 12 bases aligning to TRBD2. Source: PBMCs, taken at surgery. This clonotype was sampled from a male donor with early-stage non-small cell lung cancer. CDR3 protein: CASTLGLAGSSTDTQYF. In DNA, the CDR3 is TGTGCCAGCACCCTGGGACTAGCGGGCTCTAGCACAGATACGCAGTATTTT. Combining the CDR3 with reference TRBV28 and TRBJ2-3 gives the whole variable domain DVKVTQSSRYLVKRTGEKVFLECVQDMDHENMFWYRQDPGLGLRLIYFSYDVKMKEKGDIPEGYSVSREKKERFSLILESASTNQTSMYLCASTLGLAGSSTDTQYFGPGTRLTVL.